The next 5 T cell receptor beta chains were all read from a single sample in a study of blood T cell repertoires in COVID-19 (dated by TCRdb to 2020 to 2021). Library creation used the immunoSEQ multiplex PCR assay. Sourced from immuneACCESS, this table was stored by TCRdb with only in-frame sequences that have V and J called. A share of the clones is absent; for the studies checked, an unresolved V gene accounts for under half, and the remainder has no known explanation. Recorded for this sample are hundreds of thousands of clones; around 89% of them occurred a single time. The ten largest clones represent approximately 3.7% of the sample. Sequenced sample: PBMCs or T cells enriched from blood (not recorded which). The origin of the receptors is a woman younger than 45 who had recovered from COVID-19.

The CDR3: CAISKTGSYGSAENSPLHF. The CDR3 bases are TGTGCCATCAGTAAGACAGGGAGCTATGGATCGGCGGAGAATTCACCCCTCCACTTT. The chain carries TRBV10-3 and TRBJ1-6; TRBD1 agrees at 7 bases. CDR3 length: 19 amino acids. V lost 5 bases and J lost 7; bases outside the gene matches: 20. The germline V gene has CDR1 ENHRY and CDR2 SYGVKD.

This clone occurred a few times. CDR3 coding DNA: TGTGCCAGCAGCCTGCGGGACAGACCCACTTTTTTTTATGGCTACACCTTC. It specifies CASSLRDRPTFFYGYTF. The genes are TRBV5-4 and TRBJ1-2; 7 bases map to TRBD1. The CDR3 length is 17 residues. The germline CDR1 and CDR2 sequences are SGHNT and YYREEE (reference sequence). Trimming removed 4 bases from V and 5 bases from J; junction bases left unmatched: 17.

The chain carries TRBV18 and TRBJ1-1; D uncertain. Per germline, CDR1 KGHSH and CDR2 LQKENI. Trimming cost V 4 bases and J 11 bases, with 23 bases left between them. This CDR3 comprises 15 residues. CDR3 sequence: CASSLYKRNSVPAFF. CDR3 sequence (DNA): TGTGCCAGCTCACTGTATAAGAGAAATTCGGTCCCCGCTTTCTTT.

Only one count was recorded for this clone. The chain recombines TRBV3-1 (or the pseudogene TRBV3-2) with TRBJ2-1, with 8 bases lining up with TRBD2. Germline values: CDR1 LGHDT, CDR2 YNNKEL (reference sequence). The CDR3 length is 19 residues. Trimming cost V 1 base and J 0 bases; bases outside gene matches: 11. The CDR3 is CASSQGMTGGGSSYNEQFF. Here the CDR3 DNA reads TGTGCCAGCAGCCAAGGTATGACGGGAGGGGGTAGCTCCTACAATGAGCAGTTCTTC.

J is TRBJ2-2 and V is TRBV9, with D possibly matching TRBD2 (6 bases). This CDR3 spans 16 amino acids. Trimming removed 4 bases at V and 0 bases at J, with 13 bases between. Per the germline V gene, CDR1 is SGDLS and CDR2 is YYNGEE. The CDR3 loop is CASSSWSGANTGELFF. In DNA, the CDR3 is TGTGCCAGCAGCTCGTGGTCGGGAGCGAACACCGGGGAGCTGTTTTTT.